Below are 8 T cell receptor beta chains sequenced from a single sample in a study. One entry per CDR3 protein results from TCRdb running MiXCR on the RT-PCR reads. The repertoire consists of about 680,000 distinct CDR3 sequences, with 13% to 15% occurring once and the leading ten covering 3.6%. What was sequenced was memory CD4+ T cells from blood. These receptors all come from a female donor in good health, serving as a healthy control.

The chain has TRBV27 and TRBJ2-1, with D possibly being TRBD1 or TRBD2 (5 bases each). The CDR3 contains 18 residues. V was shortened by 3 bases and J by 2 bases, with 20 bases between the two germline ends. Germline V gene sequence: CDR1 MNHEY, CDR2 SMNVEV (reference sequence). The CDR3, as DNA: TGTGCCAGCAGTTTCGGTATCCGGGACCTTCTAACCTACAATGAGCAGTTCTTC. This sequence encodes CASSFGIRDLLTYNEQFF.

This clonotype was detected a few times. V and J are TRBV20-1 and TRBJ2-5; perhaps TRBD2 as D (7 bases). Germline CDR1 DFQATT, CDR2 SNEGSKA (reference sequence). Trimming cost V 4 bases and J 3 bases, with 15 bases left between them. This CDR3 spans 14 amino acids. The DNA for the CDR3 is TGCAGTGCTATTGAGGGGGGGCCAGAAGAGACCCAGTACTTC. This sequence encodes CSAIEGGPEETQYF.

This clonotype was picked up many times. The chain joins TRBV20-1 to TRBJ2-3, with a weak D call TRBD1 (6 bases). Germline V lookup: CDR1 DFQATT, CDR2 SNEGSKA (reference sequence). Between the trimmed V and J ends, which lost 5 bases and 0 bases, there was a span of 15 bases. The CDR3 totals 15 residues. CDR3 in DNA: TGCAGTGCTCACCGGGACACAGGGAGCACAGATACGCAGTATTTT. As protein: CSAHRDTGSTDTQYF.

This clonotype was detected only a few times. The chain recombines TRBV6-1 with TRBJ2-2, with 9 bases identical to TRBD1. Germline values: CDR1 MNHNS, CDR2 SASEGT. Unmatched junction bases numbered 20, after V lost 7 bases and J lost 5 bases. This CDR3 has 19 residues. CDR3 region: CASNSIGVGQGAMTGELFF. The CDR3 DNA follows: TGTGCCAGCAATTCGATAGGAGTGGGACAGGGTGCAATGACCGGGGAGCTGTTTTTT.

The chain employs TRBV4-3 and TRBJ2-7, with no clear D. This CDR3 region has 13 residues. V gave up 0 bases and J gave up 13 bases, with 16 bases separating them. The germline V gene encodes CDR1 LGHNA and CDR2 YSLEER. CDR3 in amino acids: CASSQENGLEPYF. Here the CDR3 DNA reads TGCGCCAGCAGCCAAGAAAACGGGCTGGAACCCTACTTC.

This clonotype was recorded many times. The genes are TRBV6-1 and TRBJ1-1; the D is unclear. The length of the CDR3 is 14 residues. Per germline, CDR1 MNHNS and CDR2 SASEGT. V lost 7 bases and J 4 bases, leaving 16 bases between the germline ends. CDR3 in amino acids: CASILVSGVTEAFF. CDR3 nucleotides: TGTGCCAGCATCCTCGTTTCCGGGGTCACTGAAGCTTTCTTT.

The chain joins TRBV2 to TRBJ1-6; D may be TRBD1 (6 bases). Germline V CDR1 and CDR2: SNHLY, FYNNEI. This CDR3 is built from 14 residues. Trimming stripped 4 bases from V and 7 bases from J, with 11 bases between. The CDR3 DNA reads TGTGCCAGCAGTGTTGCAGGGGAGAATTCACCCCTCCACTTT. Encoded protein: CASSVAGENSPLHF.

V gene TRBV12-3 or TRBV12-4 combines with J gene TRBJ2-5; D gene ambiguous. The CDR3 consists of 15 residues. Trimming removed 1 base at V and 4 bases at J, with 13 bases between. The CDR3 bases are TGTGCCAGCAGTTTAGGAAACTTACGCGGAGAGACCCAGTACTTC. Protein: CASSLGNLRGETQYF.